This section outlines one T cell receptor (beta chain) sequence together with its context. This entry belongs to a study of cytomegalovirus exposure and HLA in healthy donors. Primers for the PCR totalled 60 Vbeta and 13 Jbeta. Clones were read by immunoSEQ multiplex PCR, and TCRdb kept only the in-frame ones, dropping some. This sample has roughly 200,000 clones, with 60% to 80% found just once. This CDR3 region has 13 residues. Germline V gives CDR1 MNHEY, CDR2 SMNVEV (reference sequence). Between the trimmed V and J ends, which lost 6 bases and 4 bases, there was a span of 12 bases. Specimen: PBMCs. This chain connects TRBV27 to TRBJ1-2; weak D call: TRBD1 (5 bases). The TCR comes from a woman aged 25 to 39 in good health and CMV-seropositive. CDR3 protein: CASSTGERYGYTF. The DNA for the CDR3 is TGTGCCAGCAGCACAGGCGAACGCTATGGCTACACCTTC.